The present T cell receptor (beta chain) was sequenced within a study of cytomegalovirus exposure and HLA in healthy donors. Overall study context: The same platform used for the approximately 700 first-cohort repertoires was also used for the approximately 120 validation repertoires, as a later analysis reported.

As regards this clone: Antigen: not known.

Notes on the study in general: Altogether, around 160 TCR beta chains were recorded as cytomegalovirus-associated.

The data were produced by immunoSEQ multiplex PCR, yet TCRdb's version contains in-frame clones alone and is incomplete. Found here are 190,000 or so clones, 84% of them singletons; the top ten hold about an eighth. Per the germline V gene, CDR1 is MGHRA and CDR2 is YSYEKL. CDR3 length equals 17 residues. The trim removed 4 bases at V and 5 bases at J, leaving 11 bases unmatched. This chain joins TRBV4-1 and TRBJ2-5, with TRBD2 identical over 12 bases. The source material was PBMCs. The clonotype originates from a woman aged 25-40 years in good health and CMV-seropositive. The CDR3 sequence: CASSRLSSGREGETQYF. In nucleotides, the CDR3 is TGCGCCAGCAGCCGCCTATCTAGCGGGAGGGAGGGCGAGACCCAGTACTTC.